This T cell receptor (beta chain) was sequenced in a study of T cells in Graves' hyperthyroidism and ophthalmopathy. General study points: A 13 V-J model separated ophthalmopathy from stable hyperthyroidism. The blood repertoire included most of the expanded thyroid clonotypes above 0.001.

Fresh peripheral blood, approximately 9.1 ml, was the source of the PBMCs. Researchers took RNA transcripts and amplified the TCR beta CDR3 regions from them. The TCR CDR3 first-round RT-PCR relied on the HTBI primer set. TCRdb re-derived calls from the multiplex PCR reads in MiXCR, one entry per CDR3 protein. In the table there are hundreds of thousands of distinct CDR3 sequences, 12% to 15% of which are singletons. The CDR3 covers 13 residues. CDR1 is LGHDT, CDR2 YNNKEL, per germline (reference sequence). The germline V and J ends were trimmed by 3 bases and 4 bases, with 7 bases remaining between them. This clonotype was observed a handful of times. Its antigen remains unidentified.

The origin of this receptor is a woman in her late teens or twenties with Graves' hyperthyroidism. Sequenced material: blood. The V call is TRBV3-1, the J call TRBJ2-1; tentatively, D is TRBD2 (6 bases). The CDR3 region is CASSHGSYNEQFF. The CDR3 region has the DNA TGTGCCAGCAGCCACGGGAGTTACAATGAGCAGTTCTTC.